A few counts support the clone carrying this TCR beta chain. Its antigen is currently unknown. V lost 3 bases and J 1 base, leaving 16 bases between the germline ends. This CDR3 is built from 16 residues. Germline values: CDR1 SGDLS, CDR2 YYNGEE. The data were taken from a study of T cells after yellow fever vaccination. On the study more broadly: SMART-Seq v4 Ultra Low Input handled preparation of low-cell-number fractions. Overall study findings and caveats: Any FACS-sorted repertoire could hold abundant clonotypes that contaminate it from the bulk population. Subsequent booster samples again held most clones from primary vaccination (under 98% CD4, 88% CD8).

The study made its TCR cDNA through 5'RACE template switching. That step introduced a universal primer site along with UMIs. Using its own MiXCR run on the 5' RACE reads, TCRdb lists one record per CDR3 protein. Of 300,000 to 350,000 distinct CDR3 sequences listed, approximately 4% are singletons. This chain connects TRBV9 to TRBJ1-2; tentatively, D is TRBD1 (6 bases). The specimen comprised PBMCs, sampled 15 days after the yellow fever booster vaccination. The source is a man aged 18 to 35 who received the YFV17D yellow fever vaccine. Here the CDR3 reads CASSETGTPVNYGYTF. CDR3 DNA sequence: TGTGCCAGCAGCGAAACCGGGACACCCGTTAACTATGGCTACACCTTC.